The 24 T cell receptor beta chains below all came from one sample that was sequenced in a study of naive and memory T cell subsets. Study conclusions and caveats: Possibly reflecting memory cells re-expressing CD45RA, a few larger clonotypes occurred in naive repertoires, especially CD8.

For these TCRs, the target antigens are not known. Two oligonucleotides, mixed equimolar, formed the beta constant-region primer covering TRBC1 and TRBC2. Nested alpha and beta constant-region primers with the SP2 primer drove four PCR rounds on ligated cDNA. TCRdb reanalysed the UMI-ligation and nested PCR reads using MiXCR and keeps one entry per CDR3 protein. The sample has under 150,000 distinct CDR3 sequences, under 25% seen once. The specimen was naive CD8+ T cells from blood. These receptors all come from a human donor in good health.

V usage is TRBV28 and J usage is TRBJ1-6, with D unresolved. Deletions cut 3 bases from V and 1 base from J, with 7 bases between. Germline V gene lookup returns CDR1 MDHEN and CDR2 SYDVKM. The CDR3 runs to 15 residues. The CDR3 nucleotides are TGTGCCAGCAGTTTCCGTGGGTCCTATAATTCACCCCTCCACTTT. It encodes CASSFRGSYNSPLHF.

This chain links TRBV28 with TRBJ2-7; 9 bases agree with TRBD1. The germline V gene has CDR1 MDHEN and CDR2 SYDVKM. Trimming at V came to 6 bases and at J to 2 bases, leaving 11 bases not matched to a gene. This CDR3 region has 16 residues. The CDR3 region has the DNA TGTGCCAGCAGATCGAAGCCGGGGACAGGGCCCTACGAGCAGTACTTC. It is translated as CASRSKPGTGPYEQYF. The full variable domain, rest sourced from reference TRBV28 and TRBJ2-7, is DVKVTQSSRYLVKRTGEKVFLECVQDMDHENMFWYRQDPGLGLRLIYFSYDVKMKEKGDIPEGYSVSREKKERFSLILESASTNQTSMYLCASRSKPGTGPYEQYFGPGTRLTVT.

This clonotype has a handful of counts. The chain uses TRBV20-1 and TRBJ1-1; no definite D call. Trimming cost V 1 base and J 1 base, with 7 bases left between them. Germline values: CDR1 DFQATT, CDR2 SNEGSKA (reference sequence). This CDR3 is built from 13 residues. DNA of the CDR3: TGCAGTGCTAGAGCTTCTGGGAACACTGAAGCTTTCTTT. Protein sequence: CSARASGNTEAFF.

This clonotype has just a few counts. The chain joins TRBV7-2 to TRBJ2-3; D gene ambiguous. V was shortened by 1 base and J by 5 bases, with 7 bases between the two germline ends. The CDR3 contains 13 residues. Germline loops: CDR1 SGHTA, CDR2 FQGNSA. The chain's CDR3 is CASSLEREDTQYF. The CDR3 DNA sequence: TGTGCCAGCAGCTTAGAGCGAGAAGATACGCAGTATTTT.

The chain recombines TRBV29-1 with TRBJ2-3, with a tentative D call TRBD1 (5 bases). The CDR3 has 18 residues. Germline CDR1 SQVTM, CDR2 ANQGSEA. Between the trimmed V and J ends, which lost 0 bases and 0 bases, there was a span of 19 bases. CDR3 region: CSVEDVRTMGTSTDTQYF. The CDR3 DNA reads as TGCAGCGTTGAAGACGTCAGGACAATGGGCACTAGCACAGATACGCAGTATTTT.

This chain uses TRBV6-2 or TRBV6-3 with TRBJ2-7; D is possibly TRBD2 (6 bases). This CDR3 comprises 14 residues. With 8 bases removed from V and 4 bases from J, the gap between germline ends came to 18 bases. From germline, CDR1 is MNHEY and CDR2 SVGEGT. CDR3 in DNA: TGTGCCAGCTGGGGGACCCGACTAGGGTACGAGCAGTACTTC. Protein product: CASWGTRLGYEQYF.

For this clonotype: A much larger clone lies one base from this, so it may be a read error. The V and J genes are TRBV27 and TRBJ2-1; 8 bases match TRBD1. Germline CDR1 reads MNHEY; CDR2 reads SMNVEV (reference sequence). The CDR3 loop spans 14 amino acids. The CDR3, as DNA: TGTACCAGCAGCCTTGGGACAGGTAACAATGAGCAGTTCTTC. This translates into CTSSLGTGNNEQFF.

There are a few counts of this clonotype. The chain employs TRBV9 and TRBJ2-1; D is undetermined. This CDR3 is 15 amino acids long. Germline V gene data show CDR1 as SGDLS and CDR2 as YYNGEE. The ends were cut back, 1 base at V and 13 bases at J, with 21 bases in the middle. The CDR3: CASSVSERRAPIQFF. In DNA form, the CDR3 reads TGTGCCAGCAGCGTAAGCGAGCGTCGCGCCCCGATCCAGTTCTTC.

This clonotype showed up many times. This chain uses TRBV6-6 with TRBJ1-3; the D is unclear. The V and J ends lost 2 bases and 0 bases respectively, with 14 bases between them. CDR3 size: 17 residues. Germline V gene data show CDR1 as MNHNY and CDR2 as SVGAGI (reference sequence). CDR3 nucleotides: TGTGCCAGCAGTTACGCAGAGGACGCGAGCTCTGGAAACACCATATATTTT. Translated, it gives CASSYAEDASSGNTIYF.

This clonotype has a handful of counts. The chain carries TRBV6-4 and TRBJ2-1; no definite D call. Germline CDR1 is MRHNA and CDR2 is SNTAGT. Trimming took 4 bases from V and 6 from J, leaving 10 bases between them. The CDR3 loop spans 13 amino acids. The CDR3 reads CASSADSRNEQFF. The CDR3 DNA is TGTGCCAGCAGTGCGGATAGCCGCAATGAGCAGTTCTTC.

The CDR3 region has the DNA TGTGCCAGCAGTTCCCGGACTAGCGACACAGATACGCAGTATTTT. Its protein is CASSSRTSDTDTQYF. The chain uses TRBV27 and TRBJ2-3; TRBD2 aligns across 9 bases. The CDR3 contains 15 residues. Looked up from germline, CDR1 is MNHEY and CDR2 is SMNVEV (reference sequence). Unmatched junction bases numbered 4, after V lost 4 bases and J lost 2 bases.

A few counts support this clonotype. The V call is TRBV4-1, the J call TRBJ1-1; D unclear. Trimming took 0 bases from V and 2 from J, leaving 10 bases between them. The length of the CDR3 is 15 residues. Germline CDR1 reads MGHRA; CDR2 reads YSYEKL. The CDR3 DNA reads TGCGCCAGCAGCCAAGAGCACAGAGGCAACACTGAAGCTTTCTTT. This sequence encodes CASSQEHRGNTEAFF.

The sample holds a few counts of this clonotype. The chain employs TRBV3-1 and TRBJ2-7; D gene uncertain. Trimming took off 1 base at V and 0 bases at J, with 10 bases between the two ends. The CDR3 is 15 amino acids. The germline V gene has CDR1 LGHDT and CDR2 YNNKEL (reference sequence). The CDR3 sequence is CASSQGRRLSYEQYF. The CDR3 DNA reads TGTGCCAGCAGCCAAGGGCGGCGTCTCTCCTACGAGCAGTACTTC.

This clonotype was detected a few times. This chain links TRBV3-1 with TRBJ2-3; 12 positions match TRBD2. In germline, CDR1 is LGHDT, CDR2 YNNKEL (reference sequence). Trimming at V came to 4 bases and at J to 4 bases, leaving 6 bases not matched to a gene. CDR3 size: 16 residues. CDR3 loop: CASSLTGLAGADTQYF. As DNA, the CDR3 is TGTGCCAGCAGCCTCACGGGACTAGCGGGCGCAGATACGCAGTATTTT.

The rearrangement joins TRBV7-2 to TRBJ1-4; TRBD1 agrees at 7 bases. CDR1 and CDR2 (germline): SGHTA, FQGNSA. Unmatched junction bases numbered 16, after V lost 5 bases and J lost 4 bases. The CDR3 runs 18 residues. CDR3 residues: CASSKTGPLITYNEKLFF. The CDR3 region has the DNA TGTGCCAGCAGCAAGACAGGGCCCCTGATTACATATAATGAAAAACTGTTTTTT.

This clonotype was seen more than once but under ten times. This chain uses TRBV7-6 with TRBJ2-5, with 10 positions matching TRBD1. Trimming cost V 5 bases and J 2 bases; bases outside gene matches: 5. The CDR3 runs 15 residues. Germline V CDR1 and CDR2: SGHVS, FNYEAQ. Written as DNA, the CDR3 is TGTGCCAGCAGCCGGACAGGGGGGGAGCAAGAGACCCAGTACTTC. Translation: CASSRTGGEQETQYF.

The CDR3 bases are TGTGCCAGCAGCTTAAGGCAGGTATTCTACGAGCAGTACTTC. Amino acid sequence: CASSLRQVFYEQYF. This sequence joins TRBV11-1 and TRBJ2-7; D not certain. Germline loops: CDR1 SGHAT, CDR2 FQDESV (reference sequence). The CDR3 consists of 14 residues. The ends were cut back, 2 bases at V and 3 bases at J, with 11 bases in the middle.

The genes are TRBV4-1 and TRBJ2-1; the D gene is possibly TRBD2 (5 bases). The CDR3 runs to 15 residues. Between the trimmed V and J ends, which lost 1 base and 4 bases, there was a span of 11 bases. Germline-derived CDR1 and CDR2 are MGHRA and YSYEKL. The CDR3 DNA follows: TGCGCCAGCAGCCAAGTGAGGGAATCGTACAATGAGCAGTTCTTC. Its protein is CASSQVRESYNEQFF.

This rearrangement joins TRBV4-3 to TRBJ2-1; either TRBD1 or TRBD2 may supply D (5 bases each). The V end lost 1 base, the J end lost 10 bases, and 11 bases lay between the germline ends. The germline V gene has CDR1 LGHNA and CDR2 YSLEER. CDR3 length: 13 residues. The CDR3 DNA reads TGCGCCAGCAGCCAAGGGGGGTCGGAGGAGCAGTTCTTC. Residues: CASSQGGSEEQFF.

This clonotype was recorded a few times. The chain couples TRBV4-3 to TRBJ2-1; the D is unclear. The CDR3 spans 14 residues. CDR1 is LGHNA and CDR2 is YSLEER in the germline V gene. The V end lost 0 bases, the J end lost 6 bases, and 9 bases lay between the germline ends. CDR3 nucleotide sequence: TGCGCCAGCAGCCAAGACTCGTCGCTCAATGAGCAGTTCTTC. Translating gives CASSQDSSLNEQFF.

This chain uses TRBV7-9 with TRBJ2-5, with 8 bases that match TRBD1. CDR1 is SEHNR and CDR2 is FQNEAQ in the germline V gene (reference sequence). The CDR3 extends over 16 amino acids. The V gene end was trimmed by 5 bases and the J gene end by 5 bases; junction bases not matched to a gene: 13. DNA for the CDR3: TGTGCCAGCAGCAAACCGACAGGGGCCAATATGGAGACCCAGTACTTC. It yields the protein CASSKPTGANMETQYF.

This chain uses TRBV20-1 with TRBJ2-1, with 9 bases that match TRBD2. This CDR3 comprises 15 residues. Germline assignment: CDR1 DFQATT and CDR2 SNEGSKA (reference sequence). V was pared by 0 bases and J by 8 bases, with 8 bases of the junction left unmatched. The CDR3 here is CSARDRLAALDEQFF. The CDR3 DNA sequence: TGCAGTGCTAGAGATCGACTAGCGGCTTTGGATGAGCAGTTCTTC.

This clonotype was seen more than once but under ten times. The junction does not match germline at one end; this may be a read error. The chain carries TRBV27 and TRBJ2-1; the D gene is possibly TRBD2 (5 bases). Germline lookup yields CDR1 MNHEY and CDR2 SMNVEV (reference sequence). The CDR3 spans 16 residues. For the CDR3, the DNA is TGTGCCAGCAGCTTATCGTCGGGGTTTGCCTACAATGAGCAGTTCTTC. The encoded protein is CASSLSSGFAYNEQFF.

The chain has TRBV5-1 and TRBJ2-4, with D tentatively TRBD1 (6 bases). Trimming shortened V by 4 bases and J by 0 bases, and 14 bases separated the two germline ends. The CDR3 is made up of 16 amino acids. Germline lookup yields CDR1 SGHRS and CDR2 YFSETQ. CDR3 region: CASSPDWGLAKNIQYF. DNA of the CDR3: TGCGCCAGCAGCCCGGATTGGGGGCTAGCCAAAAACATTCAGTACTTC.